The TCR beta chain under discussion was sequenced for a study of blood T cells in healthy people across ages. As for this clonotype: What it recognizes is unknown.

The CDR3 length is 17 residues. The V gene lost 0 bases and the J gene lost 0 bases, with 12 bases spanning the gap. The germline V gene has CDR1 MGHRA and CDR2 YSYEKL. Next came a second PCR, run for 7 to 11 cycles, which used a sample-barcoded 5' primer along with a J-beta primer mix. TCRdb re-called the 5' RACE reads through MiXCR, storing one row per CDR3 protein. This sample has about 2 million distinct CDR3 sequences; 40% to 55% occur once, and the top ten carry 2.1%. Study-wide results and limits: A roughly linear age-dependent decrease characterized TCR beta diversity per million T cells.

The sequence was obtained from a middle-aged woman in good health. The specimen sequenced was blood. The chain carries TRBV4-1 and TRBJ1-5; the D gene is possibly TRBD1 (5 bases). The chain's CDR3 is CASSQDLRENSNQPQHF. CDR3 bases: TGCGCCAGCAGCCAAGATCTCAGGGAAAATAGCAATCAGCCCCAGCATTTT.